This T cell receptor (beta chain) is drawn from a study of cytomegalovirus exposure and HLA in healthy donors. Findings of the study overall: TCR beta sequences reportedly predicted most subjects' HLA-A and HLA-B alleles accurately.

A remark on this clone: Its target is not known.

Trimming took 0 bases from V and 7 from J, leaving 18 bases between them. The CDR3 is made up of 16 amino acids. Germline V gene lookup returns CDR1 KGHSH and CDR2 LQKENI. Healthy bone marrow donors formed the donor group. PCR employed 60 Vbeta and 13 Jbeta primers. Method: immunoSEQ multiplex PCR; TCRdb's copy keeps in-frame clones and lacks some. The sample contains about 120,000 clones, roughly four fifths of which appear only once. The chain employs TRBV18 and TRBJ1-2, with D possibly TRBD1 on 6 matching bases. This TCR came from a man between 35 and 55 years old in good health and CMV-seronegative. Sequenced: PBMCs. CDR3 DNA: TGTGCCAGCTCACCACCCGAGGGGGAGTCGGTGCGTGGCTACACCTTC. As protein: CASSPPEGESVRGYTF.